Included here is one TCR beta chain sequence, with context. Original methodology: Nucleated cell number was recorded as an estimate derived from reference gene primer amplification. TCRdb's copy holds only in-frame clones and misses some; the assay was immunoSEQ multiplex PCR. That table furnishes V, J and clone size, whereas the DNA furnished D and trimming. The sample has 220,000 or so clones; about 90% are singletons. The source of the sample is a study of blood T cell repertoires in COVID-19. Looking at the study overall: Sites across the United States, Italy and Spain contributed samples from acute and convalescent COVID-19. From T cells, B-cell-depleted T cells, or PBMCs came the material, which was cDNA or gDNA.

Cohorts were based on clinical histories the participants reported. Trimming left V 1 base short and J 3 bases short, with 8 bases between. The length of the CDR3 is 14 residues. CDR1 and CDR2 from the germline V gene are SGHTA and FQGNSA. Sequences were obtained from PBMCs or T cells enriched from blood (not recorded which). The V gene is TRBV7-2, the J gene TRBJ2-3, with a tentative D call TRBD2 (5 bases). The origin of this receptor is a woman in her forties or fifties with acute COVID-19. The CDR3 DNA reads as TGTGCCAGCAGCTTAGTGCTAGCAACAGATACGCAGTATTTT. Translating it yields CASSLVLATDTQYF.